This TCR beta chain was identified during a study of T cell repertoires in aging, cancer and after chemotherapy. The CDR3 is made up of 13 amino acids. With 5 bases removed from V and 4 bases from J, the gap between germline ends came to 12 bases. Germline lookup yields CDR1 SEHNR and CDR2 FQNEAQ (reference sequence). TRB rearrangements spanning V, D and J were amplified using mixed TRB-A/B primers. MiXCR, run by TCRdb on the multiplex PCR reads, gives a single entry per CDR3 protein. The sample has hundreds of distinct CDR3 sequences; about 62% are singletons. TCR beta rearrangements were amplified from peripheral blood genomic DNA.

Sequenced sample: blood. The TCR originated in a human donor with a solid tumor. V gene TRBV7-9 combines with J gene TRBJ2-7; D unclear. CDR3 sequence reads: CASSPQPGYEQYF. The CDR3 DNA follows: TGTGCCAGCAGCCCCCAGCCGGGTTACGAGCAGTACTTC.